Listed here is a single T cell receptor beta chain. Its antigen is unidentified. Compared with germline, one end of the junction differs, possibly owing to a read error. Researchers built TCR beta libraries using quantitative 5'-RACE with molecular barcodes. TCRdb reprocessed the 5' RACE reads with MiXCR, giving one entry per CDR3 protein. The data contain about 540,000 distinct CDR3 sequences, roughly an eighth of them singletons. The sample belongs to a study of CD8 T cells in ankylosing spondylitis. Study findings and constraints: Past studies reported some motif variants in reactive arthritis synovial fluid and blood. Disease-linked clones were reportedly significantly enriched in matched ankylosing spondylitis synovial fluid. CD8+ cells made up the disease-linked clones, which were relatively rare in peripheral blood. Blood of patients with ankylosing spondylitis appeared to be characterized by a TCR beta motif of eight highly homologous variants.

The source of this sequence is a male donor with ankylosing spondylitis. The sequenced material came from blood, either unsorted or a sorted T cell fraction (not recorded which).

CDR3 amino acids: CASSLAGGRHHPQHF. The CDR3 bases are TGCGCCAGCAGCTTGGCCGGGGGGCGACATCACCCCCAGCATTTT. V usage is TRBV5-1 and J usage is TRBJ1-5; perhaps TRBD1 as D (6 bases). The CDR3 is made up of 15 amino acids. Germline V gene lookup returns CDR1 SGHRS and CDR2 YFSETQ.